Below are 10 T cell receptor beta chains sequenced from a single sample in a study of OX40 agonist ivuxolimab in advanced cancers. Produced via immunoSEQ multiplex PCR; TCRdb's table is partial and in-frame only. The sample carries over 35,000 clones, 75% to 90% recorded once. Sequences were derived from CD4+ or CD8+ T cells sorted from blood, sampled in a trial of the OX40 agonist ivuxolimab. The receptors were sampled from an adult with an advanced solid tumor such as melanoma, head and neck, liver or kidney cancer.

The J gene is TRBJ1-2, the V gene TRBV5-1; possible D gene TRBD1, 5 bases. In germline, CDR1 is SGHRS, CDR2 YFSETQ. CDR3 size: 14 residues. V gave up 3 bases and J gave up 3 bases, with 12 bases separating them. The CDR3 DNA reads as TGCGCCAGCAGCTCGCAGGGAGGCGACTATGGCTACACCTTC. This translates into CASSSQGGDYGYTF.

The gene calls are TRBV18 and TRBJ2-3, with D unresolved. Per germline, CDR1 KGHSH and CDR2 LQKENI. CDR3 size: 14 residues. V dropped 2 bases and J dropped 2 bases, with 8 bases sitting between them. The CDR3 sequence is CASSPEVLTDTQYF. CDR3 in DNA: TGTGCCAGCTCACCAGAGGTCCTCACAGATACGCAGTATTTT.

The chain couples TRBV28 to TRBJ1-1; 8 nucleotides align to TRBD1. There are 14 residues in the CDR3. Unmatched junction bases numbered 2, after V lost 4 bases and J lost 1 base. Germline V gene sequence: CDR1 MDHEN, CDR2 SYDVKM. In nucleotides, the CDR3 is TGTGCCAGCAGTTCAGGGGGCGAGAACACTGAAGCTTTCTTT. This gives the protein CASSSGGENTEAFF.

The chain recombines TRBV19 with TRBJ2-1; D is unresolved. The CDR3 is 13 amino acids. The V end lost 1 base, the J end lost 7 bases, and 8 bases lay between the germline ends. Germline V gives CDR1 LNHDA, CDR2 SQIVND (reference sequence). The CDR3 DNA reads TGTGCCAGTAGTATAGGGGTTAGAAATGAGCAGTTCTTC. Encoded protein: CASSIGVRNEQFF.

CDR3 sequence reads: CASSLSGSTDTQYF. The CDR3 nucleotides are TGTGCCAGCAGCCTTAGCGGGAGCACAGATACGCAGTATTTT. The V call is TRBV28, the J call TRBJ2-3; TRBD2 aligns across 7 bases. Germline lookup yields CDR1 MDHEN and CDR2 SYDVKM. V was pared by 6 bases and J by 0 bases, with 3 bases of the junction left unmatched. The CDR3 extends over 14 amino acids.

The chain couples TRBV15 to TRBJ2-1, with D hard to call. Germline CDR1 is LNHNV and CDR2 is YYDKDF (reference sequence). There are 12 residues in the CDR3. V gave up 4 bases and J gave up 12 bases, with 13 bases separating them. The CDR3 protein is CATSKASQGQFF. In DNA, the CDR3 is TGTGCCACCAGCAAGGCTTCCCAAGGGCAGTTCTTC.

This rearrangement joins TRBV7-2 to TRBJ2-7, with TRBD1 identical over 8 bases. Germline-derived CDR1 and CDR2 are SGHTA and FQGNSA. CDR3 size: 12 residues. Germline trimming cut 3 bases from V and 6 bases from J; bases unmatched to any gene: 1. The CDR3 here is CASSFTGGEQYF. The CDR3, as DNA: TGTGCCAGCAGCTTTACAGGGGGCGAGCAGTACTTC.

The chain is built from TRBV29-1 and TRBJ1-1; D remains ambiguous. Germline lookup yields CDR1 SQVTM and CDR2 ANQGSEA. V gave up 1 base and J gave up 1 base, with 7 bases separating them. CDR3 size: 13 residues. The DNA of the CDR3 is TGCAGCGTTGAAGTGCCAGAGAACACTGAAGCTTTCTTT. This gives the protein CSVEVPENTEAFF.

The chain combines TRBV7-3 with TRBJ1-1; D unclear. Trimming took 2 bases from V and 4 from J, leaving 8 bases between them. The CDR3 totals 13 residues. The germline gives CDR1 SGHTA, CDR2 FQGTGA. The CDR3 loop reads CASSLGLGTEAFF. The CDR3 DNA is TGTGCCAGCAGCTTAGGTTTGGGCACTGAAGCTTTCTTT.

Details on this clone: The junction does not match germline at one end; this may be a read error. The CDR3 DNA follows: TGCGCCGGCAGTCACGGCTATGGCTACACCTTC. It is translated as CAGSHGYGYTF. This chain connects TRBV10-1 to TRBJ1-2; D is unresolved. Germline V gene lookup returns CDR1 WNHNN and CDR2 SYGVQD (reference sequence). This CDR3 region has 11 residues.